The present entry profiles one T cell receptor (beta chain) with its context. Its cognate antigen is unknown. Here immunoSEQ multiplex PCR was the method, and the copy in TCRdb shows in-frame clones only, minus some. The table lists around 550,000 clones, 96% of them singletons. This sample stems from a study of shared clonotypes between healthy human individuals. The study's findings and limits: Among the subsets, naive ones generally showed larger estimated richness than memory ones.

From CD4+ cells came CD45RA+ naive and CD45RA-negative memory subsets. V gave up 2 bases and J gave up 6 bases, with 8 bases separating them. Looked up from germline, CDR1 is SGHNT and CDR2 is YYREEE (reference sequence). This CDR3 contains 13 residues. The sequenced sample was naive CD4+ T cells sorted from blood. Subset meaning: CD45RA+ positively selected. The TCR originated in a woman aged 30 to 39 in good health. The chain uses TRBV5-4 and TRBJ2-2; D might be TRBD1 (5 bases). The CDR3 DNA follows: TGTGCCAGCAGCTTTTTAGGGGCCGGGGAGCTGTTTTTT. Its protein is CASSFLGAGELFF.